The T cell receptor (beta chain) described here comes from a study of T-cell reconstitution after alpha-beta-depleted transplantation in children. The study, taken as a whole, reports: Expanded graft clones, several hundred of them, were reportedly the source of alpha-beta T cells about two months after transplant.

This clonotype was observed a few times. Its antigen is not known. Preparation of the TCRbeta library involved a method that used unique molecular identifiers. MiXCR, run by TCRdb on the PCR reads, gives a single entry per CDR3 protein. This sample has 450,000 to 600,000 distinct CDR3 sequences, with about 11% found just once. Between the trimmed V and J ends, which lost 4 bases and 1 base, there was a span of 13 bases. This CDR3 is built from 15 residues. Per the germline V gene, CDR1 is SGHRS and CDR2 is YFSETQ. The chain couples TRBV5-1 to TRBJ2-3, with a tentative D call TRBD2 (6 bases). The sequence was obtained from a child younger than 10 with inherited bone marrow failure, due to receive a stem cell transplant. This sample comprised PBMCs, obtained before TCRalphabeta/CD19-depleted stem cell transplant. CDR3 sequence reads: CASSVQASGTDTQYF. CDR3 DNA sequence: TGCGCCAGCAGCGTACAAGCTAGCGGCACAGATACGCAGTATTTT.